The 12 T cell receptor beta chains listed next were all sequenced from one sample in a study of blood T cell repertoires in COVID-19. Repertoires were generated with immunoSEQ multiplex PCR, while TCRdb's copy carries only in-frame clones and drops some. This sample has roughly 52,000 clones, with 89% found just once. The sample consisted of peripheral blood. Receptors originate from a human donor in a cohort sampled during active COVID-19.

This clone appeared a few times. This chain uses TRBV13 with TRBJ2-1, with a weak D call TRBD2 (6 bases). Germline-derived CDR1 and CDR2 are PRHDT and FYEKMQ (reference sequence). The CDR3 spans 14 residues. The V and J ends lost 5 bases and 5 bases respectively, with 13 bases between them. The CDR3 spells CASSPSRENNEQFF. The CDR3 region has the DNA TGTGCCAGCAGCCCCTCCCGGGAGAACAATGAGCAGTTCTTC.

This clone was recorded a few times. The chain is built from TRBV27 and TRBJ1-4; TRBD1 matches 7 bases. The CDR3 covers 17 residues. Per germline, CDR1 MNHEY and CDR2 SMNVEV (reference sequence). Unmatched junction bases numbered 7, after V lost 2 bases and J lost 1 base. CDR3 residues: CASSLPTGVRTNEKLFF. CDR3 coding DNA: TGTGCCAGCAGTTTACCTACAGGGGTAAGAACTAATGAAAAACTGTTTTTT. The whole variable domain, remainder taken from reference TRBV27 and TRBJ1-4, is EAQVTQNPRYLITVTGKKLTVTCSQNMNHEYMSWYRQDPGLGLRQIYYSMNVEVTDKGDVPEGYKVSRKEKRNFPLILESPSPNQTSLYFCASSLPTGVRTNEKLFFGSGTQLSVL.

The chain recombines TRBV13 with TRBJ2-3, with 8 positions matching TRBD2. This CDR3 is built from 14 residues. Trimming at V came to 5 bases and at J to 1 base, leaving 2 bases not matched to a gene. Germline values: CDR1 PRHDT, CDR2 FYEKMQ (reference sequence). CDR3 sequence: CASSRAGGTDTQYF. The CDR3 DNA reads TGTGCCAGCAGCAGAGCGGGGGGCACAGATACGCAGTATTTT.

The chain couples TRBV7-9 to TRBJ2-2, with D possibly being TRBD2 (5 bases). Germline assignment: CDR1 SEHNR and CDR2 FQNEAQ (reference sequence). The germline V and J ends were trimmed by 5 bases and 3 bases, with 13 bases remaining between them. The CDR3 is made up of 15 amino acids. The CDR3 region is CASSPARGYTGELFF. The CDR3 DNA sequence: TGTGCCAGCAGCCCCGCACGGGGATACACCGGGGAGCTGTTTTTT.

The chain has TRBV7-9 and TRBJ1-1; 8 nucleotides agree with TRBD1. There are 14 residues in the CDR3. CDR1 is SEHNR, CDR2 FQNEAQ, per germline (reference sequence). V trimming: 5 bases; J trimming: 4 bases; junction bases outside the gene matches: 6. CDR3 region: CASSDITGGTEAFF. CDR3 DNA sequence: TGTGCCAGCAGCGATATAACAGGGGGCACTGAAGCTTTCTTT.

This clone was observed a few times. The chain is built from TRBV4-3 and TRBJ1-2; 9 positions match TRBD1. With V trimmed by 0 bases and J by 3 bases, 5 bases remained unmatched. Germline V gene sequence: CDR1 LGHNA, CDR2 YSLEER. The CDR3 runs 16 residues. CDR3 sequence: CASSQEGTGTDYGYTF. CDR3 sequence (DNA): TGCGCCAGCAGCCAAGAGGGGACAGGGACTGACTATGGCTACACCTTC.

The gene calls are TRBV3-1 (or the pseudogene TRBV3-2) and TRBJ2-2; a possible D gene is TRBD2 (6 bases). The V end was cut by 1 base, the J end by 6 bases, with 6 bases between. Germline lookup yields CDR1 LGHDT and CDR2 YNNKEL (reference sequence). The CDR3 covers 13 residues. CDR3 coding DNA: TGTGCCAGCAGCCAAGTAGCGGCCGGGGAGCTGTTTTTT. Translating it yields CASSQVAAGELFF.

The J gene is TRBJ2-5, the V gene TRBV7-2, with TRBD2 matching over 9 bases. The CDR3 sequence is 14 residues long. Germline assignment: CDR1 SGHTA and CDR2 FQGNSA. V lost 1 base and J lost 6; bases outside the gene matches: 3. This CDR3 is CASSLGGGAKTQYF. CDR3 nucleotide sequence: TGTGCCAGCAGCTTAGGCGGGGGGGCGAAGACCCAGTACTTC.

This chain joins TRBV11-1 and TRBJ2-5, with unresolved D. Germline lookup yields CDR1 SGHAT and CDR2 FQDESV (reference sequence). The CDR3 consists of 13 residues. With 5 bases removed from V and 1 base from J, the gap between germline ends came to 8 bases. CDR3 nucleotide sequence: TGTGCCAGCAGCCCCTACCTCCAAGAGACCCAGTACTTC. This sequence encodes CASSPYLQETQYF.

J is TRBJ2-1 and V is TRBV5-1, with TRBD2 matching over 13 bases. The CDR3 is 18 residues long. With V trimmed by 5 bases and J by 6 bases, 14 bases remained unmatched. Germline CDR1 and CDR2: SGHRS and YFSETQ. The CDR3 sequence: CASRAKGLAGLLRNEQFF. CDR3 nucleotide sequence: TGCGCCAGCAGAGCAAAGGGACTAGCGGGGCTTTTACGCAATGAGCAGTTCTTC.

The chain links TRBV7-8 to TRBJ2-2; no definite D call. Germline values: CDR1 SGHVS, CDR2 FQNEAQ. V lost 4 bases, J lost 5 bases, and 17 bases lay in between. The CDR3 runs to 16 residues. CDR3 in DNA: TGTGCCAGCAGCTCGACCCCGCCATGGGCGACCGGGGAGCTGTTTTTT. This encodes CASSSTPPWATGELFF.

Only one count was recorded for this clone. DNA of the CDR3: TGCGCCAGCAGCGGACAGGGCTTGAACACTGAAGCTTTCTTT. Protein sequence: CASSGQGLNTEAFF. The chain couples TRBV5-1 to TRBJ1-1; TRBD1 matches 8 bases. The CDR3 covers 14 residues. Germline V gene sequence: CDR1 SGHRS, CDR2 YFSETQ. J lost 0 bases, V lost 4 bases, and 2 bases had no gene match. The full variable domain, in which reference TRBV5-1 and TRBJ1-1 provide the parts outside the CDR3, is KAGVTQTPRYLIKTRGQQVTLSCSPISGHRSVSWYQQTPGQGLQFLFEYFSETQRNKGNFPGRFSGRQFSNSRSEMNVSTLELGDSALYLCASSGQGLNTEAFFGQGTRLTVV.